This is a list of T cell receptor beta chains from one sample in a study of T-cell reconstitution after alpha-beta-depleted transplantation in children. TCRdb re-called the PCR reads through MiXCR, storing one row per CDR3 protein. The profile covers approximately 89,000 distinct CDR3 sequences, with roughly 16% appearing a single time and about 20% taken by the ten largest. Material: PBMCs, mostly from graft donor cells, obtained 180 days after TCRalphabeta/CD19-depleted stem cell transplant. The receptors shown here come from a male patient between 2 and 15 years old who had a stem cell transplant for acute lymphoblastic leukemia, so the T cells may come from the graft donor. The CDR3 runs from the conserved cysteine through the conserved F or W. A D gene is named only where the DNA matches it firmly. For some rows the clone size is stated as once, few or many, or as a class when expanded; others skip it.

V gene	clone size	D gene	J gene	CDR3 DNA	CDR3 protein
TRBV5-1	medium-sized	TRBD1	TRBJ2-7	TGCGCCAGCAGCGGGGCAAAGACAGGGACCTACTACGAGCAGTACTTC	CASSGAKTGTYYEQYF
TRBV6-2/TRBV6-3	.	.	TRBJ2-7	TGTGCCAGCAGTTTAAAGGACCCTACAGTCGGCTACGAGCAGTACTTC	CASSLKDPTVGYEQYF
TRBV20-1	.	.	TRBJ2-7	TGCAGTGCTAGCGGGGGCTACGAGCAGTACTTC	CSASGGYEQYF
TRBV20-1	.	.	TRBJ2-3	TGCAGTGCTAGGGTCCCCGGCACGGGCACAGATACGCAGTATTTT	CSARVPGTGTDTQYF
TRBV29-1	few	TRBD1	TRBJ1-2	TGCAGCGTTCTCCGGGACAGGTTCAATGGCTACACCTTC	CSVLRDRFNGYTF
TRBV5-4	.	TRBD1	TRBJ1-2	TGTGCCAGCAGCGGGGGACAGGGGTTTAACTATGGCTACACCTTC	CASSGGQGFNYGYTF
TRBV20-1	few	.	TRBJ2-3	TGCAGTGCGACCCGGTCAAACACAGATACGCAGTATTTT	CSATRSNTDTQYF
TRBV29-1	.	TRBD1	TRBJ2-2	TGCAGCGTTAGGACAGGGTCGAACACCGGGGAGCTGTTTTTT	CSVRTGSNTGELFF
TRBV6-5	many	.	TRBJ1-3	TGTGCCAGCAGTTCCCGGCCCTTGGGCTTCTCTGGAAACACCATATATTTT	CASSSRPLGFSGNTIYF
TRBV29-1	few	.	TRBJ1-2	TGCAGCGTTGACGGGCAGAACTATGGCTACACCTTC	CSVDGQNYGYTF
TRBV6-1	.	TRBD2	TRBJ2-3	TGTGCCAGCAGTGAAGCGAAGGAGGGGCTAGCGGGTACCTACACAGATACGCAGTATTTT	CASSEAKEGLAGTYTDTQYF
TRBV6-5	.	TRBD1	TRBJ2-5	TGTGCCAGCAGTTACGGGGGACAGCAAGAGACCCAGTACTTC	CASSYGGQQETQYF
TRBV5-1	few	TRBD2	TRBJ2-3	TGCGCCAGCAGCTTGGCAACGACTAGCGGGAACACAGATACGCAGTATTTT	CASSLATTSGNTDTQYF
TRBV7-2	few	TRBD2	TRBJ2-7	TGTGCCAGCAGCACCCGGGCGGGGCTAGCGGGGACCTACGAGCAGTACTTC	CASSTRAGLAGTYEQYF
TRBV5-4	few	.	TRBJ2-7	TGTGCCAGCAGCTTGCAAGGATTATACGAGCAGTACTTC	CASSLQGLYEQYF
TRBV7-9	.	.	TRBJ1-5	TGTGCCAGCAGCTTTACCGGGACAAGAAATCAGCCCCAGCATTTT	CASSFTGTRNQPQHF
TRBV28	few	.	TRBJ2-5	TGTGCCAGCAGCACCATCGGAATCCAAGAGACCCAGTACTTC	CASSTIGIQETQYF
TRBV5-1	few	TRBD1	TRBJ2-7	TGCGCCAGCAGCACTAGACAGGGGGCCTACGAGCAGTACTTC	CASSTRQGAYEQYF
TRBV29-1	few	TRBD1	TRBJ2-7	TGCAGCGTTATCAGGGGGTCCTCCTACGAGCAGTACTTC	CSVIRGSSYEQYF
TRBV7-6	few	TRBD1	TRBJ2-2	TGTGCCAGCAGCTTAGATCCCGGGACAGGGAGGGAGCTGTTTTTT	CASSLDPGTGRELFF
TRBV20-1	few	.	TRBJ1-4	TGCAGTGCTAGAGCGGACTTCTCAGGTGAAAAACTGTTTTTT	CSARADFSGEKLFF
TRBV7-9	many	.	TRBJ2-2	TGTGCCAGCAGCTTATTACGGGGGCCCACCGGGGAGCTGTTTTTT	CASSLLRGPTGELFF
TRBV5-1	many	.	TRBJ2-3	TGCGCCAGCAGCTTGGAAGGGAGCACAGATACGCAGTATTTT	CASSLEGSTDTQYF
TRBV5-1	.	TRBD2	TRBJ2-3	TGCGCCAGCAGCTTGGCTAGCGGGGTGGGCACAGATACGCAGTATTTT	CASSLASGVGTDTQYF
TRBV5-5	.	.	TRBJ2-1	TGTGCCAGCAGCGTTGACAGCTCCAAATCGGGGGAGCAGTTCTTC	CASSVDSSKSGEQFF
TRBV20-1	few	TRBD1	TRBJ1-5	TGCAGTGCGAACCCCGGGACAGACAATCAGCCCCAGCATTTT	CSANPGTDNQPQHF
TRBV12-3/TRBV12-4	many	.	TRBJ1-3	TGTGCCAGCAGTTTAAGGGAAAACACCATATATTTT	CASSLRENTIYF
TRBV20-1	.	.	TRBJ1-5	TGCAGTGCTAGAGGTCAGAGTCAGCCCCAGCATTTT	CSARGQSQPQHF
TRBV27	few	.	TRBJ1-2	TGTGCCAGCAGACAATCACACGGTCAGAGCTATGGCTACACCTTC	CASRQSHGQSYGYTF
TRBV4-1	.	TRBD1	TRBJ2-7	TGCGCCAGCAGCCAGGGGACAGGGTATATCTACGAGCAGTACTTC	CASSQGTGYIYEQYF
TRBV11-2	.	.	TRBJ2-7	TGTGCCAGCAGCTTATTTGACACGAGCTCCTACGAGCAGTACTTC	CASSLFDTSSYEQYF
TRBV7-2	few	TRBD1	TRBJ2-1	TGTGCCAGCAGCGCTGGGACAGGAGGAGGGGTCAATGAGCAGTTCTTC	CASSAGTGGGVNEQFF
TRBV3-1	.	.	TRBJ2-1	TGTGCCAGCAGCCTTGAGAATGAGCAGTTCTTC	CASSLENEQFF
TRBV7-9	medium-sized	TRBD1	TRBJ2-7	TGTGCCAGCAGCTTAGGTTCCAGCCCGGGACAGGGGGGCGAGCAGTACTTC	CASSLGSSPGQGGEQYF
TRBV20-1	few	.	TRBJ2-6	TGCAGTGCTAAGAAAATTGGGGCCAACGTCCTGACTTTC	CSAKKIGANVLTF
TRBV27	few	.	TRBJ1-2	TGTGCCAGCAGTAGGGCGGTCTCCCGGGCTTTTTGGGGCTACACCTTC	CASSRAVSRAFWGYTF
TRBV5-5	.	.	TRBJ1-1	TGTGCCAGCAGCTTACGGACAGCTGCGAACACTGAAGCTTTCTTT	CASSLRTAANTEAFF
TRBV5-1	many	TRBD1	TRBJ1-2	TGCGCCAGCAGCCAGCCGCCTGGACAGGGTGCTGGCTACACCTTC	CASSQPPGQGAGYTF
TRBV13	few	.	TRBJ1-5	TGTGCCAGCAGCTTCCGGGGATCTAATCAGCCCCAGCATTTT	CASSFRGSNQPQHF
TRBV7-2	.	.	TRBJ2-5	TGTGCCAGCAGCTTAGGACGCAGGGAGACCCAGTACTTC	CASSLGRRETQYF
TRBV6-6	few	.	TRBJ1-2	TGTGCCAGCAGTACTCGGAGCGGCTATGGCTACACCTTC	CASSTRSGYGYTF
TRBV20-1	.	TRBD2	TRBJ2-3	TGCAGTGCCACGGTCCCTAGCGGGGGCCCGGAGGATACGCAGTATTTT	CSATVPSGGPEDTQYF
TRBV5-1	.	.	TRBJ2-7	TGCGCCAGCAGCTTGGTCGGGGGCTCCTACGAGCAGTACTTC	CASSLVGGSYEQYF
TRBV7-7	.	TRBD2	TRBJ2-5	TGTGCTAGCAGCCTGGGACTAGCGGGGGAAGGAGAGACCCAGTACTTC	CASSLGLAGEGETQYF
TRBV3-1	many	.	TRBJ2-7	TGTGCCAGCAGCCAAGAAGGGGTCTCCTACGAGCAGTACTTC	CASSQEGVSYEQYF
TRBV3-1	.	.	TRBJ1-5	TGTGCCAGCAGCCAAGAAATAAGTTGGGAGCCCCAGCATTTT	CASSQEISWEPQHF
TRBV6-2/TRBV6-3	many	TRBD2	TRBJ2-3	TGTGCCAGCAGTTTAGACCCCCCTACTAGCGGGGTCACAGATACGCAGTATTTT	CASSLDPPTSGVTDTQYF
TRBV4-3	.	TRBD1	TRBJ1-1	TGCGCCAGCAGCCCCCGGACAGGGCTGAACACTGAAGCTTTCTTT	CASSPRTGLNTEAFF